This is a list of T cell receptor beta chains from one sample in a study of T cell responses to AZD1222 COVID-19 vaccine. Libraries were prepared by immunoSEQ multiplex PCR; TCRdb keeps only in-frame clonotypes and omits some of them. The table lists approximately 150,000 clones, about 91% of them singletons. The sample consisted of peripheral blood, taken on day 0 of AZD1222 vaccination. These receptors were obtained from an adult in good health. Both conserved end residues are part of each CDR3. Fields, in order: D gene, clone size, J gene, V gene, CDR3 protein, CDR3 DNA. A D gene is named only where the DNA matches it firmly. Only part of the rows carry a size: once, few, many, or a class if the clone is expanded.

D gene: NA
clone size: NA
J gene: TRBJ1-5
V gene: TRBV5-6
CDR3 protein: CASSLTGMDQPQHF
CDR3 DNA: TGTGCCAGCAGCCTTACAGGAATGGATCAGCCCCAGCATTTT

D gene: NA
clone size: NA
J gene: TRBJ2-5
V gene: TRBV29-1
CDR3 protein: CSVETVRLLQETQYF
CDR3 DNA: TGCAGCGTTGAGACGGTGCGCCTTCTCCAAGAGACCCAGTACTTC

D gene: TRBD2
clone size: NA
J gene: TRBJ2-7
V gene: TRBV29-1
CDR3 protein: CSVTLGLADYEQYF
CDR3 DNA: TGCAGCGTTACTTTGGGACTAGCGGATTACGAGCAGTACTTC

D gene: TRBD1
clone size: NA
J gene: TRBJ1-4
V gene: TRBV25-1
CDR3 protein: CASKEAGTGEEKLFF
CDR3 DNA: TGTGCCAGCAAGGAAGCCGGGACAGGGGAAGAAAAACTGTTTTTT

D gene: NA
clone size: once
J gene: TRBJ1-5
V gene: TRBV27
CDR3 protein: CASSLKPGSNQPQHF
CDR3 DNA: TGTGCCAGCAGCCTGAAGCCGGGGAGCAATCAGCCCCAGCATTTT

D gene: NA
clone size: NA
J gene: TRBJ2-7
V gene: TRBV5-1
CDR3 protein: CASSRDAHAYEQYF
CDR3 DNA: TGCGCCAGCAGCCGGGACGCCCATGCCTACGAGCAGTACTTC

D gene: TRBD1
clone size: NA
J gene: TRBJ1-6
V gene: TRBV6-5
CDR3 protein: CASSTGDSPLHF
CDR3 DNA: TGTGCCAGCAGTACAGGGGATTCACCCCTCCACTTT

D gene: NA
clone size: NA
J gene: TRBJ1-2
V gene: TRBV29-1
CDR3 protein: CSVKGMANYGYTF
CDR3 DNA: TGCAGCGTCAAGGGTATGGCTAACTATGGCTACACCTTC

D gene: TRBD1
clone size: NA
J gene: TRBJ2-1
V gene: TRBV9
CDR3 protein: CASSVLQGSYNEQFF
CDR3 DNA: TGTGCCAGCAGCGTCCTACAGGGGTCCTACAATGAGCAGTTCTTC

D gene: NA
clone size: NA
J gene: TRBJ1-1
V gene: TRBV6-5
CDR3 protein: CATSVNSMNTEAFF
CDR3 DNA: TGTGCTACCTCAGTTAACAGCATGAACACTGAAGCTTTCTTT

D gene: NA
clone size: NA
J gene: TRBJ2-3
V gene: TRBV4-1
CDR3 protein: CASSRQLPGTGDTQYF
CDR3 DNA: TGCGCCAGCAGCCGCCAACTCCCCGGCACGGGAGATACGCAGTATTTT

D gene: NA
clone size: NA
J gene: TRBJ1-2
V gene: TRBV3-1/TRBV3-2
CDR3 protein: CASSQTDRSGYTF
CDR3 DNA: TGTGCCAGCAGCCAAACCGACAGGTCGGGCTACACCTTC

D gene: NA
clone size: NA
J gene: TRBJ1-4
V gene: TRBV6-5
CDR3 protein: CASSYSRTDMDEKLFF
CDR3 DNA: TGTGCCAGCAGTTACTCCAGGACCGACATGGATGAAAAACTGTTTTTT

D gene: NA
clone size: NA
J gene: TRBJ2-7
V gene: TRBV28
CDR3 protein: CASNPAGFAYEQYF
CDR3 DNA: TGTGCCAGCAACCCGGCCGGTTTTGCCTACGAGCAGTACTTC

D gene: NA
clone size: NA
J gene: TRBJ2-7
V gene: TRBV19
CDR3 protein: CASSIGTPTYEQYF
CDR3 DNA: TGTGCCAGTAGTATAGGGACACCTACCTACGAGCAGTACTTC

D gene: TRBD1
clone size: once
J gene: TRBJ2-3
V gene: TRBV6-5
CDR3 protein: CASSRGQGADTQYF
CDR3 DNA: TGTGCCAGCAGCCGGGGACAGGGTGCAGATACGCAGTATTTT

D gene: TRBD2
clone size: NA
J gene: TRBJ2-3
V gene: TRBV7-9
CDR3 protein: CASSLAGGTDTQYF
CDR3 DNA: TGTGCCAGCAGCCTAGCGGGGGGCACAGATACGCAGTATTTT

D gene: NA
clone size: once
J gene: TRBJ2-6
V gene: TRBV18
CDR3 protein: CASSLSQPGANVLTF
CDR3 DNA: TGTGCCAGCTCACTGAGTCAGCCCGGGGCCAACGTCCTGACTTTC

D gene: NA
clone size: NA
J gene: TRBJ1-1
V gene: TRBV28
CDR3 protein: CASATGDTEAFF
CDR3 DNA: TGTGCCAGCGCAACTGGGGACACTGAAGCTTTCTTT

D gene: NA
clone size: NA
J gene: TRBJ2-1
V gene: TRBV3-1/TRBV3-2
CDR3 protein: CASSPRGSSYNEQFF
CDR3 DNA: TGTGCCAGCAGCCCCCGGGGAAGCTCCTACAATGAGCAGTTCTTC

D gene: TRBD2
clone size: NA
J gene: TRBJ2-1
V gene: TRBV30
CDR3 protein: CAGRLAGGDYNEQFF
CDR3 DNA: TGTGCCGGTCGACTAGCGGGGGGGGACTACAATGAGCAGTTCTTC

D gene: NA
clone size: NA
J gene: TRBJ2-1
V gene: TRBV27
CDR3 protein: CASSGKRGNEQFF
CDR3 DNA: TGTGCCAGCAGCGGGAAAAGGGGCAATGAGCAGTTCTTC

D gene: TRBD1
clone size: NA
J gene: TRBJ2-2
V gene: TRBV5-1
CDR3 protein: CASSSGQGAYTGELFF
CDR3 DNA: TGCGCCAGCAGCTCGGGACAGGGGGCTTACACCGGGGAGCTGTTTTTT

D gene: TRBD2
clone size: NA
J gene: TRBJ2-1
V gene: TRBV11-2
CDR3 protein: CASSLIAGGPTRNEQFF
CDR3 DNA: TGTGCCAGCAGCCTAATAGCGGGAGGGCCCACGAGGAATGAGCAGTTCTTC

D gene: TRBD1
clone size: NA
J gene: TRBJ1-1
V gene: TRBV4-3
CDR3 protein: CASSLDRGTEAFF
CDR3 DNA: TGCGCCAGCAGCCTGGACAGGGGCACTGAAGCTTTCTTT

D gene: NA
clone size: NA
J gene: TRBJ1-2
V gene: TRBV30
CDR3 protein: CAWSAGASVYTF
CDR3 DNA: TGTGCCTGGAGCGCTGGGGCGTCCGTCTACACCTTC

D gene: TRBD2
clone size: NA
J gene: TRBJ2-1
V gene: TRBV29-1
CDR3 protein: CSVELAGGWNEQFF
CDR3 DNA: TGCAGCGTTGAACTAGCGGGAGGGTGGAATGAGCAGTTCTTC

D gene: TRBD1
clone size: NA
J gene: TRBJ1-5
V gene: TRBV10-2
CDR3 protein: CASSGLLGQGQINPQHF
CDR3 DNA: TGCGCCAGCAGTGGGCTACTGGGACAGGGACAGATCAATCCCCAGCATTTT

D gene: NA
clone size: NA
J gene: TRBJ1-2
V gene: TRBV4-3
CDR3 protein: CASSQDAGTTYGYTF
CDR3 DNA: TGCGCCAGCAGCCAAGACGCAGGGACCACCTATGGCTACACCTTC

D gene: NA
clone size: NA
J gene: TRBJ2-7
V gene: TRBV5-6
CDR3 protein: CASSLRRANSYEQYF
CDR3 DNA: TGTGCCAGCAGCTTGCGGCGGGCTAACTCCTACGAGCAGTACTTC

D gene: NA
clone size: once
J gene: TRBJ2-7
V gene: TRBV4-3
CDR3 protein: CASSQDEGWVYEQYF
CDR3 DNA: TGCGCCAGCAGCCAAGACGAGGGATGGGTCTACGAGCAGTACTTC

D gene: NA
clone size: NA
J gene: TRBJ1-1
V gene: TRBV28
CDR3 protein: CASRTGDAQEAFF
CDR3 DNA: TGTGCCAGCAGGACTGGGGACGCGCAGGAAGCTTTCTTT

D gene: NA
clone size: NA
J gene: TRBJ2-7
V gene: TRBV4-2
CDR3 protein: CASSQPGSYEQYF
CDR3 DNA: TGTGCCAGCAGCCAACCCGGATCCTACGAGCAGTACTTC

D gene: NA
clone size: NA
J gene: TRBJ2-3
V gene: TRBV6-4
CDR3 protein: CASSDIWTKAADTQYF
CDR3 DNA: TGTGCCAGCAGTGACATTTGGACTAAAGCGGCAGATACGCAGTATTTT

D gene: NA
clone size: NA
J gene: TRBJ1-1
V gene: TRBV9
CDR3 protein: CASSVSGNTEAFF
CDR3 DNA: TGTGCCAGCAGCGTGTCGGGGAACACTGAAGCTTTCTTT

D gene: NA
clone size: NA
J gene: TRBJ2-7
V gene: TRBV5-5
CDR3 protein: CASSRVAYEQYF
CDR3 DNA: TGTGCCAGCAGCCGGGTCGCCTACGAGCAGTACTTC

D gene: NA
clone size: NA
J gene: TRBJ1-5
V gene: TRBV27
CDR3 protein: CASSLSGRDQPQHF
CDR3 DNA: TGTGCCAGCAGTTTATCGGGGCGGGATCAGCCCCAGCATTTT

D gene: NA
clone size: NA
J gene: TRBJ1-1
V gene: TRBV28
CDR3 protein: CASSLYRENTEAFF
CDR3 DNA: TGTGCCAGCAGTTTATACAGGGAGAACACTGAAGCTTTCTTT

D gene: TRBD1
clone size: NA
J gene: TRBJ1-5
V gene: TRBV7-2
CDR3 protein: CASSSGQGVQPQHF
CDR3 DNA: TGTGCCAGCAGCTCTGGACAGGGGGTTCAGCCCCAGCATTTT

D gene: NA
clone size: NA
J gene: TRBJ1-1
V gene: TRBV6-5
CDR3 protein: CASGTMNTEAFF
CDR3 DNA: TGTGCCAGCGGGACAATGAACACTGAAGCTTTCTTT

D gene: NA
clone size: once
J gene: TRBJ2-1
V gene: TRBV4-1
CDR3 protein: CASSLEGGEQFF
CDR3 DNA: TGCGCCAGCAGCCTCGAGGGGGGTGAGCAGTTCTTC

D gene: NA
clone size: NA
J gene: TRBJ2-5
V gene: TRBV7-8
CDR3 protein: CASSLGPDSPTQETQYF
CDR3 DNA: TGTGCCAGCAGCTTAGGCCCGGACAGCCCAACTCAAGAGACCCAGTACTTC

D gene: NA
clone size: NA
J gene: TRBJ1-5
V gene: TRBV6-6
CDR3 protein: CASHRRQGQPQHF
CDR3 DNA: TGTGCCAGTCATCGGCGGCAGGGTCAGCCCCAGCATTTT